The subject of this entry is one T cell receptor beta chain. The data were obtained in a study of blood T cell repertoires in COVID-19. Study-level information: The cDNA or gDNA used as material had been derived from T cells, B-cell-depleted T cells, or PBMCs.

The repertoire was sequenced with immunoSEQ multiplex PCR; TCRdb's copy has only in-frame clones and lacks some. The sample gives around 230,000 clones, approximately 88% of which show up once; approximately 2.3% is in the top ten. Adults between roughly 18 and 90 years of age took part from about two dozen US areas. Donors were grouped by their self-reported clinical history. V gave up 5 bases and J gave up 6 bases; unmatched junction bases: 9. Per germline, CDR1 SGHVS and CDR2 FQNEAQ. The length of the CDR3 is 14 residues. The sequencing input was PBMCs or T cells enriched from blood (not recorded which). The chain carries TRBV7-8 and TRBJ1-2; TRBD1 aligns across 7 bases. The TCR originated in a woman aged 40 to 50 with acute COVID-19. In DNA, the CDR3 is TGTGCCAGCAGCCTCAGGACAGGTCAAAATGGCTACACCTTC. Translating it yields CASSLRTGQNGYTF.